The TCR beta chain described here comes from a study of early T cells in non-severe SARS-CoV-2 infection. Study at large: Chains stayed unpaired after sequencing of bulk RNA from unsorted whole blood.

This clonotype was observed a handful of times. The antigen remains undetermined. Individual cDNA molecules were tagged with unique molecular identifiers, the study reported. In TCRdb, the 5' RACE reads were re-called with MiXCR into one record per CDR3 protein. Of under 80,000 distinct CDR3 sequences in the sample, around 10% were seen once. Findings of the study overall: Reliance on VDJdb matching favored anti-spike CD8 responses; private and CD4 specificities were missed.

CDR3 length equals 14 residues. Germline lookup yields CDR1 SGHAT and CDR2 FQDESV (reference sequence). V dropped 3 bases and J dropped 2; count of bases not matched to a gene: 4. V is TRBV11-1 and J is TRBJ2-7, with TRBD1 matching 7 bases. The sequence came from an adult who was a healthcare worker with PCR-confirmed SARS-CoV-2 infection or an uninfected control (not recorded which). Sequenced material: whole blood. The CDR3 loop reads CASSLTGHPYEQYF. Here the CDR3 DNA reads TGTGCCAGCAGCTTGACAGGGCACCCCTACGAGCAGTACTTC.